This T cell receptor beta chain was retrieved from a study of identical twins' blood T cells. Whole-study context: Six alpha and about 6 beta libraries together yielded tens of millions of reads.

V lost 10 bases and J lost 4; bases outside the gene matches: 8. CDR3 length: 14 amino acids. Germline V lookup: CDR1 SNHLY, CDR2 FYNNEI. Donors were six healthy women in three monozygous twin pairs. Authors' analysis steps: Clonotypes per individual ranged from about 85,000 to nearly 500,000. TCRdb redid the calling of the 5' RACE reads with MiXCR, one entry per CDR3 protein. It is TCRdb's table, rather than the study itself, that gives the V and J calls and clone size. The sample carries hundreds of thousands of distinct CDR3 sequences, 28% recorded once. The sample was PBMCs. The V and J genes are TRBV2 and TRBJ2-1; 9 bases agree with TRBD2. The TCR comes from a woman aged 18 to 55 in good health. CDR3 amino acids: CATTASGEYNEQFF. As DNA, the CDR3 is TGTGCCACTACGGCTAGCGGGGAGTACAATGAGCAGTTCTTC.